This T cell receptor beta chain is drawn from a study of cytomegalovirus exposure and HLA in healthy donors. General observations from the study: Reports credit the classifier with highly specific, highly sensitive diagnosis of cytomegalovirus status. Later analysis suggested links between common viral pathogens and several top significant clusters. V- and J-gene trimming in TCR beta was tied to a missense DCLRE1C variant by an analysis performed later.

The PCR had 60 Vbeta and 13 Jbeta primers. Sequencing used immunoSEQ multiplex PCR; TCRdb keeps in-frame clones, though not all of them. The table has roughly 130,000 clones, more than 60% seen once; the top ten hold 5.5% to 7.5%. As for this clone: No antigen is known for it.

The TCR was taken from a woman aged 55-70 years in good health and CMV-seronegative. Sequencing was done on a sample of PBMCs.

The CDR3 nucleotides read TGTGCCAGTGGTAGCAGGAGGGGCCGCTACGAGCAGTACTTC. Translated, it gives CASGSRRGRYEQYF. The rearrangement joins TRBV6-5 to TRBJ2-7; a weak D match, TRBD2 (6 bases). The CDR3 loop spans 14 amino acids. V was clipped by 9 bases and J by 3 bases, with 18 bases between them. CDR1 and CDR2 from the germline V gene are MNHEY and SVGAGI.